This T cell receptor (beta chain) was obtained from a study of blood T cells in healthy people across ages. With a J-beta primer mix and a sample-barcoded 5' primer, a second PCR ran about 6 to 11 cycles. TCRdb re-derived calls from the 5' RACE reads in MiXCR, one entry per CDR3 protein. Among more than 800,000 distinct CDR3 sequences listed, 25% to 30% were seen once. Looked up from germline, CDR1 is SGHTA and CDR2 is FQGNSA. There are 11 residues in the CDR3. Trimming pared 2 bases from V and 10 bases from J, leaving 7 bases between. Whenever a sample was processed, at least 7 million PBMCs were isolated. This clonotype was observed many times.

The clonotype comes from a woman aged 80 or older in good health. The sequenced material came from blood. The J gene is TRBJ2-3, the V gene TRBV7-2; perhaps D is TRBD1 or TRBD2 (5 bases each). As DNA, the CDR3 is TGTGCCAGCAGCTTACAGGGAGCGCAGTATTTT. Residues: CASSLQGAQYF.